One and the same sample provided the 23 T cell receptor beta chains below, sequenced in a study of blood T cell repertoires in COVID-19. Method: immunoSEQ multiplex PCR; TCRdb's copy keeps in-frame clones and lacks some. The repertoire holds about 160,000 clones, with over 85% as singletons. Sequenced material: peripheral blood. The origin of the receptors is a woman between 45 and 65 years old with acute or convalescent COVID-19.

The chain combines TRBV3-1 (or the pseudogene TRBV3-2) with TRBJ2-5; 14 positions match TRBD2. The CDR3 consists of 16 residues. The V gene end was trimmed by 1 base and the J gene end by 5 bases; junction bases not matched to a gene: 3. From germline, CDR1 is LGHDT and CDR2 YNNKEL (reference sequence). The CDR3 spells CASSQGLAGGQETQYF. CDR3 nucleotide sequence: TGTGCCAGCAGCCAAGGACTAGCGGGGGGGCAGGAGACCCAGTACTTC.

The chain joins TRBV24-1 to TRBJ1-6, with D possibly matching TRBD1 (5 bases). V was trimmed by 5 bases and J by 2 bases, leaving 6 bases between them. The CDR3 is 14 residues long. CDR1 is KGHDR, CDR2 SFDVKD, per germline. In DNA, the CDR3 is TGTGCCACCAGTGCAGGGACCTATAATTCACCCCTCCACTTT. The encoded protein is CATSAGTYNSPLHF.

The gene calls are TRBV4-3 and TRBJ1-4; no clear D. Trimming left V 4 bases short and J 5 bases short, with 20 bases between. Germline V gene data show CDR1 as LGHNA and CDR2 as YSLEER. The CDR3 runs 17 residues. CDR3 sequence reads: CASSPNPTIEINEKLFF. In DNA, the CDR3 is TGCGCCAGCAGCCCCAACCCAACCATAGAGATCAATGAAAAACTGTTTTTT.

The chain uses TRBV2 and TRBJ2-2; 9 bases map to TRBD1. Germline V lookup: CDR1 SNHLY, CDR2 FYNNEI. CDR3 length: 16 residues. The junction had 10 bases not matched to a gene; V was cut back by 6 bases and J by 5 bases. CDR3 DNA: TGTGCCAGCAGCAGATACCGGGACAGGGAAACCGGGGAGCTGTTTTTT. It encodes CASSRYRDRETGELFF.

V usage is TRBV4-1 and J usage is TRBJ2-3; perhaps TRBD2 as D (5 bases). The CDR3 is 15 amino acids. Germline CDR1 is MGHRA and CDR2 is YSYEKL. Trimming stripped 4 bases from V and 3 bases from J, with 14 bases between. The CDR3 DNA follows: TGCGCCAGCAGCCGCGGGCCTGTAAAAACAGATACGCAGTATTTT. It specifies CASSRGPVKTDTQYF.

J is TRBJ1-5 and V is TRBV6-2 or TRBV6-3; tentative D call: TRBD1 (6 bases). This CDR3 region has 14 residues. Germline CDR1 MNHEY, CDR2 SVGEGT. V lost 0 bases and J lost 5, with 8 bases in between. CDR3 residues: CASSYSRQDQPQHF. The DNA for the CDR3 is TGTGCCAGCAGTTACTCGCGACAGGATCAGCCCCAGCATTTT.

Concerning this clone: The same CDR3 arises from other DNA sequences in this sample as well. The gene calls are TRBV24-1 and TRBJ1-5; D is unclear. The CDR3 extends over 13 amino acids. Trimming stripped 4 bases from V and 0 bases from J, with 3 bases between. The germline gives CDR1 KGHDR, CDR2 SFDVKD. DNA of the CDR3: TGTGCCACCAGTGACCGTAGCAATCAGCCCCAGCATTTT. This sequence encodes CATSDRSNQPQHF.

CDR3 nucleotide sequence: TGTGCCAGCAGCCTAAGGCCCAGACAGGGGGCGCAGGCCAATGAGCAGTTCTTC. Its translation: CASSLRPRQGAQANEQFF. J is TRBJ2-1 and V is TRBV27, with 10 bases lining up with TRBD1. Germline CDR1 reads MNHEY; CDR2 reads SMNVEV (reference sequence). With 6 bases clipped from V and 6 bases from J, the junction kept 17 bases outside the gene matches. The CDR3 contains 18 residues.

Only one count was recorded for this clone. V and J are TRBV11-2 and TRBJ2-1, with a weak D call TRBD1 (6 bases). CDR1 SGHAT and CDR2 FQNNGV come from the germline V gene. The V and J ends lost 0 bases and 7 bases respectively, with 13 bases between them. The CDR3 length is 15 residues. CDR3 loop: CASSLEGASLNEQFF. The CDR3, as DNA: TGTGCCAGCAGCTTAGAGGGGGCTAGCTTGAATGAGCAGTTCTTC.

This sequence joins TRBV9 and TRBJ2-1; TRBD1 matches 9 bases. The V and J ends lost 3 bases and 6 bases, in that order; junction bases with no gene match: 7. The CDR3 contains 15 residues. The germline V gene encodes CDR1 SGDLS and CDR2 YYNGEE. CDR3 protein: CASSEGQGLFNEQFF. CDR3 nucleotide sequence: TGTGCCAGCAGCGAGGGACAGGGTCTCTTCAATGAGCAGTTCTTC.

This sequence joins TRBV4-1 and TRBJ1-2, with 9 bases lining up with TRBD1. Germline assignment: CDR1 MGHRA and CDR2 YSYEKL. V shed 2 bases and J 5 bases; nucleotides not matched to a gene: 9. The CDR3 spans 16 residues. As DNA, the CDR3 is TGCGCCAGCAGCCAACCCACAGGGGGCTCCCCTTATGGCTACACCTTC. This sequence encodes CASSQPTGGSPYGYTF.

This clone was seen only once. This chain connects TRBV4-1 to TRBJ2-1; a possible D gene is TRBD1 (6 bases). Germline CDR1 MGHRA, CDR2 YSYEKL. This CDR3 is 15 amino acids long. Deletions cut 1 base from V and 9 bases from J, with 16 bases between. The CDR3 sequence is CASSQVGRGGSEQFF. The DNA for the CDR3 is TGCGCCAGCAGCCAAGTAGGCAGAGGGGGTAGTGAGCAGTTCTTC.

This sequence joins TRBV28 and TRBJ2-3; D may be TRBD2 (6 bases). The CDR3 length is 13 residues. With 5 bases removed from V and 6 bases from J, the gap between germline ends came to 12 bases. Germline V gene sequence: CDR1 MDHEN, CDR2 SYDVKM. The CDR3 DNA reads as TGTGCCAGCAGTCCGGGGGTGTTTGATACGCAGTATTTT. This encodes CASSPGVFDTQYF.

V gene TRBV7-8 combines with J gene TRBJ2-1, with 8 positions matching TRBD2. CDR1 and CDR2 from the germline V gene are SGHVS and FQNEAQ. The CDR3 spans 15 residues. The V segment lost 5 bases and the J segment 7 bases; nucleotides outside the gene matches: 10. The CDR3 nucleotides are TGTGCCAGCAGCCGGAGGCGGGAGGAAGGGAATGAGCAGTTCTTC. Its protein product is CASSRRREEGNEQFF.

J is TRBJ2-7 and V is TRBV24-1, with a tentative D call TRBD1 (5 bases). The CDR3 is 15 residues long. The germline V and J ends were trimmed by 4 bases and 0 bases, with 12 bases remaining between them. Germline CDR1 KGHDR, CDR2 SFDVKD. CDR3 nucleotides: TGTGCCACCAGTGAGAAAGGGGTCAGCTCCTACGAGCAGTACTTC. Translated: CATSEKGVSSYEQYF.

The gene calls are TRBV4-3 and TRBJ1-4; unclear D gene. V lost 5 bases and J 5 bases, leaving 9 bases between the germline ends. CDR1 is LGHNA and CDR2 is YSLEER in the germline V gene. The CDR3 has 13 residues. CDR3 sequence (DNA): TGCGCCAGCAGCACAAGACTGAATGAAAAACTGTTTTTT. It is translated as CASSTRLNEKLFF.

The rearrangement joins TRBV30 to TRBJ1-6; D call uncertain. The CDR3 consists of 13 residues. V dropped 2 bases and J dropped 7 bases, with 9 bases sitting between them. The V gene's germline CDR1 is GTSNPN and CDR2 SVGIG (reference sequence). For the CDR3, the DNA is TGTGCCTGGAGTAGCCCCGGGAATTCACCCCTCCACTTT. Its protein product is CAWSSPGNSPLHF.

V and J are TRBV10-3 and TRBJ2-5; 9 bases are shared with TRBD2. This CDR3 has 14 amino acids. The J segment lost 4 bases and the V segment lost 8 bases, leaving 8 bases of the junction unmatched. Per germline, CDR1 ENHRY and CDR2 SYGVKD. The CDR3 region is CAISSGANSETQYF. CDR3 nucleotides: TGTGCCATCTCTAGCGGGGCCAATTCAGAGACCCAGTACTTC.

The gene calls are TRBV7-8 and TRBJ1-1; 7 bases agree with TRBD1. From germline, CDR1 is SGHVS and CDR2 FQNEAQ. J lost 4 bases, V lost 3 bases, and 5 bases had no gene match. This CDR3 has 14 amino acids. Written as DNA, the CDR3 is TGTGCCAGCAGCTTTCGCCGGGACAGCACTGAAGCTTTCTTT. Amino acid sequence: CASSFRRDSTEAFF.

This chain links TRBV2 with TRBJ1-2; possibly TRBD1 for D (6 bases). Germline V gene lookup returns CDR1 SNHLY and CDR2 FYNNEI. Trimming pared 8 bases from V and 0 bases from J, leaving 10 bases between. The length of the CDR3 is 13 residues. DNA of the CDR3: TGTGCCAGCCGGACAGAAGCTAACTATGGCTACACCTTC. Amino acids: CASRTEANYGYTF.

The chain links TRBV3-1 (or the pseudogene TRBV3-2) to TRBJ1-1; TRBD1 might be the D (5 bases). CDR1 and CDR2 from the germline V gene are LGHDT and YNNKEL (reference sequence). V lost 3 bases, J lost 5 bases, and 16 bases lay in between. This CDR3 region has 15 residues. DNA of the CDR3: TGTGCCAGCAGCCAGGCAGGGAATAGAGAAACTGAAGCTTTCTTT. Protein product: CASSQAGNRETEAFF.

The V call is TRBV2, the J call TRBJ2-7; unclear D gene. V dropped 2 bases and J dropped 3 bases, with 8 bases sitting between them. Germline V gene data show CDR1 as SNHLY and CDR2 as FYNNEI. The CDR3 spans 13 residues. The CDR3 DNA reads TGTGCCAGCAGTGAAAACCACGGCTACGAGCAGTACTTC. Amino acids: CASSENHGYEQYF.

This clone was detected a few times. The chain joins TRBV11-3 to TRBJ1-1; 7 bases align to TRBD1. V was clipped by 3 bases and J by 4 bases; unmatched bases: 2. Germline V gene data show CDR1 as SGHNT and CDR2 as YENEEA. The length of the CDR3 is 13 residues. CDR3 coding DNA: TGTGCCAGCAGCTTGTACAGGGGCACTGAAGCTTTCTTT. It translates to CASSLYRGTEAFF.